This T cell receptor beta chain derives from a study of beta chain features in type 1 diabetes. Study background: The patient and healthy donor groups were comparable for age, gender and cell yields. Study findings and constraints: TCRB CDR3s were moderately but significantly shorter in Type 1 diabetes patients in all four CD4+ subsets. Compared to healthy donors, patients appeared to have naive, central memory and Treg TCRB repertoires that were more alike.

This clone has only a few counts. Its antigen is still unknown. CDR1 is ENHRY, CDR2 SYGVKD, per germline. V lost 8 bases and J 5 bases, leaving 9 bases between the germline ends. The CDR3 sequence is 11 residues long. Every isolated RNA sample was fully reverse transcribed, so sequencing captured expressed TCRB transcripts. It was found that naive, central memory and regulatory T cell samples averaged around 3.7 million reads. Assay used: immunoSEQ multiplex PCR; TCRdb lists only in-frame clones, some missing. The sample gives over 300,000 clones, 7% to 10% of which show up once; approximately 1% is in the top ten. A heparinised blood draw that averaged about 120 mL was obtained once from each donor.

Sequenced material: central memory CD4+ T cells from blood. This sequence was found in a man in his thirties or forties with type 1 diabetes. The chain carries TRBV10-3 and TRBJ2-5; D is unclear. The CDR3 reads CAISEGETQYF. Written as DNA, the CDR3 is TGTGCCATCTCGGAAGGGGAGACCCAGTACTTC.